This T cell receptor (beta chain) was captured by sequencing in a study of T cell repertoires in cytomegalovirus infection. TCRdb itself ran the reads through MiXCR, one entry per CDR3 protein. The sample includes 450,000 to 550,000 distinct CDR3 sequences, 15% to 20% of them seen just once. Germline CDR1 reads KGHSH; CDR2 reads LQKENI. Trimming took off 3 bases at V and 0 bases at J, with 12 bases between the two ends. This CDR3 has 16 residues. Sequenced sample: CD8+ T cells from PBMCs. The chain carries TRBV18 and TRBJ1-3; D remains ambiguous. This clonotype originated in a human donor in good health (CMV status not recorded). Some clones in this sample may be carry-over from other donors' samples. CDR3 sequence (DNA): TGTGCCAGCTCACCGTCCGGCGCAACCTCTGGAAACACCATATATTTT. Translating gives CASSPSGATSGNTIYF.